One sample yielded the 3 T cell receptor beta chains listed below, sequenced in a study of T cell responses to AZD1222 COVID-19 vaccine. The repertoire was sequenced with immunoSEQ multiplex PCR; TCRdb's copy has only in-frame clones and lacks some. This repertoire shows around 130,000 clones, about 90% found once; its top ten account for less than 6.5%. Here the sequenced sample was peripheral blood, taken on day 0 of AZD1222 vaccination. The receptors stem from an adult in good health.

The chain uses TRBV6-5 and TRBJ1-4; perhaps TRBD1 as D (5 bases). This CDR3 is 14 amino acids long. Germline CDR1 MNHEY, CDR2 SVGAGI. The V gene lost 4 bases and the J gene lost 7 bases, with 13 bases spanning the gap. The CDR3 DNA is TGTGCCAGCAGTTCCGGCAGGGACGGTGAAAAACTGTTTTTT. It codes for CASSSGRDGEKLFF.

The chain carries TRBV10-3 and TRBJ2-1; maybe TRBD1 (6 bases). The V end was cut by 3 bases, the J end by 4 bases, with 10 bases between. Germline V lookup: CDR1 ENHRY, CDR2 SYGVKD. The CDR3 is 14 amino acids. CDR3 sequence: CAISEQQGYNEQFF. The CDR3 bases are TGTGCCATCAGTGAACAACAGGGTTACAATGAGCAGTTCTTC.

The gene calls are TRBV19 and TRBJ2-7; TRBD1 matches 9 bases. V trimming: 6 bases; J trimming: 5 bases; junction bases outside the gene matches: 2. The CDR3 length is 12 residues. Germline V CDR1 and CDR2: LNHDA, SQIVND (reference sequence). Here the CDR3 reads CASSGQGHEQYF. In nucleotides, the CDR3 is TGTGCCAGTAGCGGACAGGGGCACGAGCAGTACTTC.